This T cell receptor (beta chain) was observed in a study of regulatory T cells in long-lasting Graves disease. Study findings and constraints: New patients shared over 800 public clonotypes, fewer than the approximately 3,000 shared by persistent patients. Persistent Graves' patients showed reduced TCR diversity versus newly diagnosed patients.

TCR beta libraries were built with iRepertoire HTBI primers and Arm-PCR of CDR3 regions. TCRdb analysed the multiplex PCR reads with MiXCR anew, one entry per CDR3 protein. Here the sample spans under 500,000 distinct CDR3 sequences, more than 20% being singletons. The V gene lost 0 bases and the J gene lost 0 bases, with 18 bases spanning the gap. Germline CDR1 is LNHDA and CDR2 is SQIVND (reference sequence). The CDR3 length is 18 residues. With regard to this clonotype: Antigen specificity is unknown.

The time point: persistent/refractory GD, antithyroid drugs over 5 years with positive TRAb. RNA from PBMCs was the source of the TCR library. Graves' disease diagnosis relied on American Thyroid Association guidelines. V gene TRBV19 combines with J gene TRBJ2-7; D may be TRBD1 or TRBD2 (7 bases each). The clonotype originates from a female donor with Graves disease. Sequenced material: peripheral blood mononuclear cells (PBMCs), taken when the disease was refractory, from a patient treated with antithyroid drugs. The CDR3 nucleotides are TGTGCCAGTAGTATAGATAAAAGCGGGACAGCGAGCTCCTACGAGCAGTACTTC. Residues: CASSIDKSGTASSYEQYF.